This paragraph covers one T cell receptor beta chain sequence. The antigen is undetermined. The data belong to a study of cytomegalovirus exposure and HLA in healthy donors. Whole-study findings and limits: CMV antigen specificity was confirmed in vitro for a few CMV-associated chains. Reports indicated that the classifier achieved high specificity and sensitivity in diagnosing cytomegalovirus status. One variant, a missense change in DCLRE1C, was linked in a later analysis to TCR beta V- and J-gene trimming.

The PCR contained 60 Vbeta and 13 Jbeta primers. Method: immunoSEQ multiplex PCR; TCRdb's copy keeps in-frame clones and lacks some. The top ten clones hold 4.5% to 7% of a sample with more than 75,000 clones, 84% of them seen once. This receptor was identified in a woman aged 18-35 years in good health and CMV-seropositive. The source material was PBMCs.

In DNA form, the CDR3 reads TGTGCCAGCAGTGAACGGGGGTTTCGCACTGAAGCTTTCTTT. Translation: CASSERGFRTEAFF. The J gene is TRBJ1-1, the V gene TRBV6-1, with D tentatively TRBD1 (5 bases). The CDR3 length is 14 residues. Trimming took off 2 bases at V and 4 bases at J, with 11 bases between the two ends. The germline gives CDR1 MNHNS, CDR2 SASEGT.